This TCR beta chain was sequenced in a study of shared clonotypes between healthy human individuals. The unsorted samples had about 95 million PBMCs used for genomic DNA. The authors ran the assay at deep level. The authors distributed each subset's genomic DNA evenly over several immunoSEQ plates. PBMC DNA, left unsorted, was sequenced on ten immunoSEQ deep assay plates. Sequenced by immunoSEQ multiplex PCR; TCRdb stores in-frame clones only, minus some. This repertoire shows about half a million clones, about four fifths found once; its top ten account for approximately 13%. The junction had 6 bases not matched to a gene; V was cut back by 6 bases and J by 6 bases. From germline, CDR1 is SEHNR and CDR2 FQNEAQ (reference sequence). The CDR3 is 15 amino acids.

Sequenced: PBMCs. The origin of this receptor is a woman in her thirties or forties in good health. Some clones in this sample may be carry-over from other donors' samples. The rearrangement links TRBV7-9 to TRBJ2-2; TRBD1 matches 11 bases. CDR3 nucleotides: TGTGCCAGCAGTAGTCCGGGACAGGGGGCCGGGGAGCTGTTTTTT. It translates to CASSSPGQGAGELFF.